This TCR beta chain was sequenced during a study of regulatory T cells in long-lasting Graves disease. V lost 6 bases and J 0 bases, leaving 12 bases between the germline ends. Germline-derived CDR1 and CDR2 are SGHAT and FQNNGV. The CDR3 has 15 amino acids. Relying on iRepertoire HTBI primers and Arm-PCR of CDR3 regions, the team built TCR beta libraries. In TCRdb, the multiplex PCR reads were re-called with MiXCR into one record per CDR3 protein. The sample contains some 470,000 distinct CDR3 sequences, approximately 21% of which appear only once. Stated time point: persistent/refractory GD, antithyroid drugs over 5 years with positive TRAb. Extracted RNA from PBMCs served as the source of the TCR library. EDTA tubes collected around 8.7 milliliters of peripheral blood. Study-level results: Persistent Graves' patients showed reduced TCR diversity versus newly diagnosed patients. A limited number of samples was an acknowledged limitation.

This clonotype was observed a handful of times. Antigen unknown. V and J are TRBV11-2 and TRBJ2-1, with D possibly matching TRBD2 (6 bases). The TCR originated in a female donor with Graves disease. The source was peripheral blood mononuclear cells (PBMCs), collected when the disease was refractory, from a patient treated with antithyroid drugs. The CDR3 nucleotides are TGTGCCAGCAGGGAAGGGAGGAGCTCCTACAATGAGCAGTTCTTC. This encodes CASREGRSSYNEQFF.